This entry is about one TCR beta chain. What it binds is not known. Germline loops: CDR1 MNHNY, CDR2 SVGAGI (reference sequence). This CDR3 has 17 residues. Preparation of TRB cDNA libraries relied on 5' RACE carrying UMI labels. TCRdb re-called the 5' RACE reads; every CDR3 protein appears as one record, without DNA. The table for this sample gives approximately 130,000 distinct CDR3 sequences. The sample comes from a study of CXCR3-negative and CXCR3-positive naive CD8 T cells. Study-wide points: Memory cells differed in TRBV-TRBJ usage, but naive CXCR3-negative and CXCR3-positive cells had similar usage. CXCR3-positive naive cells had TRB CDR3s that were more hydrophobic than CXCR3-negative naive cells had.

The sequenced material came from naive CXCR3+ CD8+ T cells from blood. Subset denoted: CD45RO-CCR7+CD27+CD95- naive CD8+ T cells expressing CXCR3 (TNR3+). The chain employs TRBV6-6 and TRBJ2-2. The sequence came from a human donor in good health. Some clones in this sample may be carry-over from other donors' samples. The CDR3 sequence is CASSYSSLGANTGELFF.